The 3 T cell receptor beta chains given below trace back to one sample, sequenced in a study of CD8 T cells in Susac syndrome. cDNA came from roughly 0.47 to 1 ug RNA primed by random hexamers. TCRdb re-called the immunoSEQ multiplex PCR reads through MiXCR, storing one row per CDR3 protein. The sample yields more than 200,000 distinct CDR3 sequences, around 93% seen once. Sequenced material: CD4+ T cells from PBMCs. The receptors were sampled from a human donor with Susac syndrome.

The V gene is TRBV3-1, the J gene TRBJ1-6; no clear D. The CDR3 has 13 amino acids. CDR1 is LGHDT, CDR2 YNNKEL, per germline (reference sequence). Trimming shortened V by 5 bases and J by 10 bases, and 12 bases separated the two germline ends. Written as DNA, the CDR3 is TGTGCCAGCAGCAATCGGGCCGGATCACCCCTCCACTTT. As protein: CASSNRAGSPLHF.

The gene calls are TRBV11-2 and TRBJ2-5, with 13 bases identical to TRBD2. Trimming cost V 4 bases and J 3 bases; bases outside gene matches: 8. The CDR3 has 17 amino acids. Germline CDR1 reads SGHAT; CDR2 reads FQNNGV. CDR3 residues: CASSSGLAGVVEETQYF. In DNA, the CDR3 is TGTGCCAGCAGCTCTGGACTAGCGGGGGTCGTGGAAGAGACCCAGTACTTC.

V is TRBV27 and J is TRBJ1-2; the D gene is possibly TRBD1 (5 bases). The V gene's germline CDR1 is MNHEY and CDR2 SMNVEV (reference sequence). V lost 5 bases, J lost 3 bases, and 13 bases lay in between. The length of the CDR3 is 14 residues. The CDR3 coding sequence is TGTGCCAGCAGTCATAGGGACGGGTACTATGGCTACACCTTC. As protein: CASSHRDGYYGYTF.